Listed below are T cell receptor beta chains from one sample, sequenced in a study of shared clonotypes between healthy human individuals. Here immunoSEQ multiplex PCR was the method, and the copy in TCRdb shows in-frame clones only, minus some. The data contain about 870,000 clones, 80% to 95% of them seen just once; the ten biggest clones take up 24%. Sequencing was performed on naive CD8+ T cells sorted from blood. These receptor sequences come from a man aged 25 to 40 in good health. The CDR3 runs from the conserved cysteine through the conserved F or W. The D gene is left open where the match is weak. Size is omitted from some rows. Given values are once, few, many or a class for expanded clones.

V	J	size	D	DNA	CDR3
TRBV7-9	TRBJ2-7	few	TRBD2	TGTGCCAGCACCACGACCCGGACTAGCGGGAGTTGGGAGCAGTACTTC	CASTTTRTSGSWEQYF
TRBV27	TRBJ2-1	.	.	TGTGCCAGCAGTTTCTCCCCCCTCGGTGACTATGAGCAGTTCTTC	CASSFSPLGDYEQFF
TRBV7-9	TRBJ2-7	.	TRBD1	TGTGCCAGCAGCTTAGGGGCGACAGGGATTGTCTACGAGCAGTACTTC	CASSLGATGIVYEQYF
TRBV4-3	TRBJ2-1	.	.	TGCGCCAACGGGGAGGACAGCGACAATGAGCAGTTCTTC	CANGEDSDNEQFF
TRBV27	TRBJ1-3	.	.	TGTGCCAGCAGTTCCGGGACGGGAGGAAACACCATATATTTT	CASSSGTGGNTIYF
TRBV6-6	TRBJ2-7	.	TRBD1	TGTGCCAGTACCGGGACAGGGGATCCCGAGCAGTACTTC	CASTGTGDPEQYF
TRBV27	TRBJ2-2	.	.	TGTGCCAGCAGTTTATCGGGTACCGGGGAGCTGTTTTTT	CASSLSGTGELFF
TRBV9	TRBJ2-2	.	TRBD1	TGTGCCAGCAGCAAAGGGACAGCACAAACCGGGGAGCTGTTTTTT	CASSKGTAQTGELFF
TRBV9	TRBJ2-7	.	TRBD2	TGTGCCAGCAGCGTAGACGGGGGGGTCCGCGAGCAGTACTTC	CASSVDGGVREQYF
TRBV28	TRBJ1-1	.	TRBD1	TGTGCCAGCAGGAGGGGGACAGGCACTGAAGCTTTCTTT	CASRRGTGTEAFF
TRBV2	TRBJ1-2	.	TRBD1	TGTGCCAGATTGGAGCTGGACAGGAGGAGCTACACCTTC	CARLELDRRSYTF
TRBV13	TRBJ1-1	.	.	TGTGCCAGCAGCCTGTCCGAAGGGGGGACTGAAGCTTTCTTT	CASSLSEGGTEAFF
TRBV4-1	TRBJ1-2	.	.	TGCGCCAGCAGCCAAGTAGGGGATGCCTATGGCTACACCTTC	CASSQVGDAYGYTF
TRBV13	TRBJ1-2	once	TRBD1	TGTGCCAGCAGCTCTGGACAGGGTGTTTATGGCTACACCTTC	CASSSGQGVYGYTF